This TCR beta chain was documented in a study of blood T cell repertoires in COVID-19. Looking at the study overall: The United States, Italy and Spain were the sources of the acute and convalescent COVID-19 samples. PBMCs, B-cell-depleted T cells, or T cells were the source of the cDNA or gDNA that made up the material.

As processed by the authors: Quantification of nucleated cells was approximated via reference gene primer amplification. Sequenced by immunoSEQ multiplex PCR; TCRdb stores in-frame clones only, minus some. The V and J calls and clone size were taken over from that table, and D and trimming were inferred from the DNA. The sample has under 250,000 clones; around 80% are singletons. This CDR3 contains 13 residues. Trimming stripped 5 bases from V and 4 bases from J, with 12 bases between. The germline V gene has CDR1 SNHLY and CDR2 FYNNEI. The chain combines TRBV2 with TRBJ2-7; D might be TRBD1 (5 bases). Sequenced sample: peripheral blood. The sequence derives from a man aged 35 to 55 with acute or convalescent COVID-19. CDR3 nucleotides: TGTGCCAGCAGTCTGTCCAGGGCGTACGAGCAGTACTTC. It is translated as CASSLSRAYEQYF.